This T cell receptor beta chain stems from a study of cytomegalovirus exposure and HLA in healthy donors. The study ran its PCR with 60 Vbeta and 13 Jbeta primers. Clones were read by immunoSEQ multiplex PCR, and TCRdb kept only the in-frame ones, dropping some. The sample comprises some 150,000 clones, 80% of which are singletons, and about 4.7% rests with the top ten. V dropped 4 bases and J dropped 2 bases, with 9 bases sitting between them. Germline loops: CDR1 SGHRS, CDR2 YFSETQ. The CDR3 is 13 residues long. This clone was seen a handful of times. The V call is TRBV5-1, the J call TRBJ1-1; D remains unclear. The TCR sequence derives from a man younger than 45 in good health and CMV-seronegative. Sequencing used PBMCs. The CDR3 is CASSQALNTEAFF. The CDR3, as DNA: TGCGCCAGCAGCCAAGCGTTAAACACTGAAGCTTTCTTT. Based on the CDR3 plus reference TRBV5-1 and TRBJ1-1, the full variable domain is KAGVTQTPRYLIKTRGQQVTLSCSPISGHRSVSWYQQTPGQGLQFLFEYFSETQRNKGNFPGRFSGRQFSNSRSEMNVSTLELGDSALYLCASSQALNTEAFFGQGTRLTVV.